The entry that follows covers one T cell receptor (beta chain) sequence. This clone is a singleton in its sample. Its binding antigen is unknown. No clone much larger than this one lies a single base away; base qualities are absent. The sample carries other DNA sequences with the same CDR3. The cohort was made up of roughly 670 healthy bone marrow donors. Cohort members were all nominally healthy when sampled, although unrecorded immune exposures were likely present. The donor was CMV seropositive and belonged to the group of 250 to 300 seropositive cohort members. A peripheral blood sample was collected from each donor, and TCR beta sequencing was performed on peripheral blood mononuclear cells. The Qiagen DNeasy Blood Extraction Kit was used to extract genomic DNA from the blood cell samples. The sample originates from a study of cytomegalovirus exposure and HLA in healthy donors (TCRdb year 2017). Notes on the research overall: An earlier analysis of 587 of the donors reported 250 to 300 Gb of sequence data and about 100 million unique TCR beta sequences from some 180 million T cells. To predict cytomegalovirus infection status, the study brought together high-throughput TCR immunosequencing, statistical association of individual TCRs with disease status, and machine learning. Alongside the repertoire data, information on donor age, sex, ethnicity and CMV serostatus was compiled. All discovery cohort repertoires had been generated using a single sequencing platform. The T cell repertoires of about 700 subjects were profiled by immunosequencing and related to cytomegalovirus serostatus. To study patterns of TCR occurrence, a later analysis re-analyzed previously published TCR beta repertoires from more than 550 donors and added high-resolution HLA genotyping. Typing coverage differed by locus: A, B, C, DRB1 and DQB1 were typed in about 629-640 donors, DQA1 in about 500, DPA1 in approximately 600, and DPB1 in 400 to 480. Rather than drawing on any new phenotypic data, the later analysis identified candidate immune exposures from TCR beta sequences and the way those sequences occurred across donors. Both class I and class II loci were covered by HLA typing, at four-digit resolution. Five DR-DQ haplotypes were handled as single units for association and clustering because linkage in the cohort was strong. Genome-wide SNP genotypes for about three fifths of the 666 donors were used in a later genetic analysis, which treated that subset as a discovery cohort. The genetic ancestry cluster associated with self-reported Caucasian donors included roughly four fifths of the roughly 400 genotyped donors. On average, roughly 240,000 unique TCR beta nucleotide sequences were sequenced per donor among fewer than 500 genotyped donors of the cohort, with roughly a sixth of those sequences being non-productive. About 320 gigabases of sequencing data and tens of millions of unique TCR sequences were included in an early release covering about 600 HLA-typed donors. To decide whether each TCR beta V gene segment behaved as functional or pseudogenic, an earlier analysis of some 600 of the donors relied on high-throughput TCR beta sequencing. The aim of the study was to test whether cataloging public T cell receptors could identify signatures of past pathogen exposure. Along with the roughly 670-subject first cohort, a separate validation cohort of about 110 different subjects was used.

Findings and caveats that apply to the study as a whole: In a later analysis, HLA-associated TCR beta chains were found to be more clonally expanded and to have lower generation probabilities than equally common non-associated chains. While some public TCRs were present in many individuals, most TCR sequences turned up only very rarely across donors. Most CMV-associated TCR beta chains appeared to be HLA-restricted in a later analysis, and the HLA associations seemed to be driven largely by CMV exposure. A group of highly shared sequence variants was considered likely to be a technical artifact of the sequencing pipeline. A further reported finding was that TCR beta sequences accurately predicted the HLA-A and HLA-B alleles for most subjects in the first cohort. The presence/absence analyses assumed that sequencing depth was roughly uniform across donors, and that assumption may not be true. Because counts were too low, more than 15 rarely observed V segments, including chromosome 9 orphons, were left out of the earlier analysis of 500 to 750 of the donors. At a false discovery rate of 0.05, a later analysis linked around 17,000 TCR beta sequences to specific HLA alleles. In both the original and validation cohorts, the classifier was reported to diagnose cytomegalovirus status with high specificity and sensitivity. The authors suggested that the approach could potentially be extended to other disease states and immunological phenotypes. The study gave a list of more than 150 TCR beta chains associated with cytomegalovirus. An association between a missense DCLRE1C variant and V-gene and J-gene trimming of TCR beta chains was found in a later genetic analysis and replicated in an independent cohort. Some IMGT-functional V segments, including TRBV6-2 and TRBV6-3, could not be distinguished by the 87-base-pair reads and were therefore excluded. Immune exposure information for the cohort was limited to CMV serostatus. Broadly in line with IMGT annotations, most TCR beta V segments showed up in productive rearrangements about 90% or about 30% of the time in an earlier analysis of about 500 of the donors. In a later analysis, the rate of TCR association differed among HLA loci, with DRB1 alleles having the most associated TCRs and HLA-C alleles having the fewest. This cohort had only TCR beta chains sequenced, and the lack of alpha or paired-chain data limited which features could be detected. HLA typing was unavailable for some donors at each locus, so association tests used only the typed subset. According to a later analysis, parvovirus B19, influenza, CMV and Epstein-Barr virus appeared linked to several top co-occurrence clusters. When HLA alleles, especially DR and DQ, strongly co-occurred, attributing TCR associations to individual alleles was difficult. A later genetic analysis reported fewer N-insertions in productive TCRs among donors in an Asian-associated ancestry cluster than the roughly 700-donor mean. Three of the identified cytomegalovirus-associated TCR beta chains were confirmed in vitro to be specific for cytomegalovirus antigens. Correlated functional status among segregating V segments might reflect linkage disequilibrium, but an unknown experimental factor could not be ruled out.

Libraries were built with the immunoSEQ multiplex PCR assay. For the multiplex PCR, a mixture combining 60 forward primers for TCR Vbeta segments and 13 reverse primers for TCR Jbeta segments was used. A multiplex PCR assay on genomic DNA amplified the CDR3 region of rearranged TCR beta genes. Amplified TCR beta libraries were sequenced as 87-base-pair reads on the Illumina HiSeq System. Concerning the study's data processing: A later analysis counted some 74 million unique TCR beta chains across the 550 to 750 repertoires, and some 12 million of these chains were shared by at least two donors. Raw reads were error-corrected and collapsed into unique sequences with a nearest-neighbor algorithm that merged closely related sequences to remove PCR and sequencing errors. CDR3 sequences were aligned to IMGT reference sequences to assign V, D and J gene segments. Each retained sequence needed at least a six-nucleotide match to both a V gene segment and a J gene segment. A rearrangement counted as productive if the CDR3 had no stop codons and remained in frame with V and J, and every other rearrangement counted as non-productive. CDR3 was defined according to IMGT convention as the region running from the second conserved V-encoded cysteine to the conserved J-encoded phenylalanine. The earlier analysis of some 550 of the donors excluded any sequence lacking an unambiguous match to a single V gene segment. In an earlier analysis of 587 of the donors, a V segment was called functional when productive rearrangements were above 56.7%, and segregating when the standard deviation between donors exceeded 5%. A statistical classification framework was built for diagnosing cytomegalovirus status from the catalog of TCR beta chain sequences. In a later analysis, V and J genes were assigned by comparing TCR nucleotide sequences against IMGT/GENE-DB human TR gene sequences. Using the TCRdist pipeline, a later analysis assigned CDR3 sequences along with most-parsimonious VDJ recombination scenarios. In a later analysis, each TCR beta chain was defined by its CDR3 amino acid sequence together with its V-gene family, and reads without a unique V-gene family were excluded. As a way to deal with suspected cross-contamination and a sequencing artifact, a later analysis dropped approximately 590 nucleotide sequences that were highly shared and had low generation probability. In a later analysis, a clonal expansion index for each public chain was calculated from normalized within-repertoire ranks of inferred template counts. In a later analysis, generation probabilities were computed with a VDJ recombination model fitted to out-of-frame rearrangements, and the resulting probabilities were checked against IGoR. Hypergeometric tests were used in a later analysis to score TCR-TCR, TCR-HLA and TCR-CMV co-occurrence, with a repertoire-size bias correction applied to the TCR pairs. In a later analysis, false discovery rates were estimated by permuting HLA or CMV assignments 20 times. A later analysis grouped co-occurring TCRs with DBSCAN, adding TCRdist sequence similarity when clustering within HLA-allele-positive subsets. Repertoires with fewer than 30,000 or more than 120,000 public chains were left out of co-occurrence clustering, as were about 5 repertoires with anomalous nucleotide sharing. Sourced from immuneACCESS, this table was stored by TCRdb with only in-frame sequences that have V and J called. A share of the clones is absent; for the studies checked, an unresolved V gene accounts for under half, and the remainder has no known explanation. The DNA was the basis for D and trimming; V, J and clone size are from that table. This sample gives about 200,000 clones in total; 70% to 80% of them show up just once. The ten largest make up about 0.36% of the sample.

Its CDR3 holds 12 amino acids, cysteine through phenylalanine. Only the CDR3 part of the read is kept: 36 bases, read in frame from the first base. From V the trimming removes 9 bases and from J it removes 3 bases, while the gene matches leave 2 bases of the junction unaccounted for. CDR1 and CDR2 are drawn from the germline V gene: MNHEY, SVGAGI. The TCR sequence derives from a male donor in good health and CMV-seropositive. The sample taken for sequencing was PBMCs. Recombination joined TRBV6-5 with TRBJ2-7; TRBD2 lines up with 10 middle nucleotides. Here the CDR3 is given as CASSSGSYEQYF. Read as DNA, the sequence is TGTGCCAGTTCTAGCGGGAGCTACGAGCAGTACTTC.